Each of the 30 T cell receptor beta chains below was sequenced from the same sample in a study of T cell repertoires in cytomegalovirus infection. MiXCR, applied by TCRdb to the reads, yields one record per CDR3 protein. The table lists some 700,000 distinct CDR3 sequences, about 30% of them singletons, with 18% in the top ten. These receptors' targets are unknown. The specimen was cultured PBMCs, collected from culture after CMV antigen stimulation. These receptor sequences come from a human donor in good health (CMV status not recorded). Some clones in this sample may be carry-over from other donors' samples.

This clonotype was recorded many times. The chain combines TRBV7-2 with TRBJ1-1; no reliable D call. The CDR3 extends over 13 amino acids. The germline gives CDR1 SGHTA, CDR2 FQGNSA. V dropped 3 bases and J dropped 1 base, with 6 bases sitting between them. CDR3 protein: CASSLRTNTEAFF. The DNA of the CDR3 is TGTGCCAGCAGCTTGAGAACGAACACTGAAGCTTTCTTT.

The genes are TRBV7-2 and TRBJ2-3; weak D call: TRBD1 (6 bases). The germline V and J ends were trimmed by 4 bases and 7 bases, with 9 bases remaining between them. From germline, CDR1 is SGHTA and CDR2 FQGNSA. The CDR3 has 12 residues. In DNA, the CDR3 is TGTGCCAGCAGCTCAGACAGGAATACGCAGTATTTT. Encoded protein: CASSSDRNTQYF.

This clonotype appeared a few times. The chain uses TRBV12-3 or TRBV12-4 and TRBJ1-5, with a weak D call TRBD1 (6 bases). The CDR3 is made up of 15 amino acids. Trimming left V 7 bases short and J 2 bases short, with 15 bases between. CDR3 nucleotide sequence: TGTGCCAGCACCCTGGGAGGGGGAGGCAATCAGCCCCAGCATTTT. Translated, it gives CASTLGGGGNQPQHF.

In its sample, this clonotype was seen many times. The chain joins TRBV7-2 to TRBJ1-3, with 7 bases lining up with TRBD1. Germline CDR1 is SGHTA and CDR2 is FQGNSA. The CDR3 length is 15 residues. Trimming cost V 4 bases and J 3 bases; bases outside gene matches: 6. The CDR3 loop reads CASSSTGTSGNTIYF. Here the CDR3 DNA reads TGTGCCAGCAGCTCGACAGGGACGAGTGGAAACACCATATATTTT.

This clonotype turned up a few times. The rearrangement links TRBV3-1 to TRBJ2-3, with D maybe TRBD2 (5 bases). CDR3 length equals 15 residues. Trimming left V 4 bases short and J 2 bases short, with 13 bases between. CDR1 and CDR2 from the germline V gene are LGHDT and YNNKEL (reference sequence). CDR3 amino acids: CASSPDIGDTDTQYF. CDR3 sequence (DNA): TGTGCCAGCAGCCCCGATATCGGGGACACAGATACGCAGTATTTT.

The chain is built from TRBV6-1 and TRBJ1-4, with D uncertain. This CDR3 contains 15 residues. V gave up 0 bases and J gave up 7 bases, with 12 bases separating them. Germline V CDR1 and CDR2: MNHNS, SASEGT. The DNA of the CDR3 is TGTGCCAGCAGTGAAGCTCACGGGAGAGGTGAAAAACTGTTTTTT. It specifies CASSEAHGRGEKLFF.

This clonotype was picked up a small number of times. The J gene is TRBJ2-1, the V gene TRBV7-2; TRBD2 aligns across 9 bases. Germline loops: CDR1 SGHTA, CDR2 FQGNSA. CDR3 length: 12 residues. The V and J ends lost 5 bases and 16 bases, in that order; junction bases with no gene match: 9. CDR3: CASSPVAGLAFF. The CDR3 DNA sequence: TGTGCCAGCAGCCCCGTTGCGGGACTAGCTTTCTTC.

The table lists this clonotype with a few counts. The junction differs from germline at one of its ends, possibly a read error. In DNA form, the CDR3 reads TGTGCCAGCAGTCACTCCGGGACTAGCGGGATCTACGAGCAGTACTTC. It yields the protein CASSHSGTSGIYEQYF. The chain links TRBV6-5 to TRBJ2-7, with 13 bases aligning to TRBD2. Per the germline V gene, CDR1 is MNHEY and CDR2 is SVGAGI. This CDR3 has 16 amino acids.

This clonotype was counted between two and nine times. J is TRBJ2-3 and V is TRBV28; possible D gene TRBD1, 6 bases. The CDR3 covers 15 residues. V shed 4 bases and J shed 2 bases, with 13 bases lying between them. CDR1 is MDHEN, CDR2 SYDVKM, per germline. The CDR3 here is CASSSSRGLTDTQYF. The CDR3 nucleotides are TGTGCCAGCAGTTCCTCCAGGGGTCTCACAGATACGCAGTATTTT.

This clonotype has at least ten counts. The chain recombines TRBV7-2 with TRBJ1-6; D is perhaps TRBD1 (5 bases). This CDR3 has 15 amino acids. From germline, CDR1 is SGHTA and CDR2 FQGNSA. Trimming took off 6 bases at V and 1 base at J, with 10 bases between the two ends. CDR3 sequence (DNA): TGTGCCAGCAGTTTTCAGGGTTCCTATAATTCACCCCTCCACTTT. It encodes CASSFQGSYNSPLHF.

The V and J genes are TRBV7-9 and TRBJ1-4, with D perhaps matching TRBD1 (5 bases). V was clipped by 5 bases and J by 5 bases, with 12 bases between them. This CDR3 spans 14 amino acids. Germline CDR1 reads SEHNR; CDR2 reads FQNEAQ (reference sequence). In DNA, the CDR3 is TGTGCCAGCAGCCGAGGGGAGACGAATGAAAAACTGTTTTTT. Translating gives CASSRGETNEKLFF.

At least ten counts were recorded for this clonotype. The V gene is TRBV4-1, the J gene TRBJ1-5; 7 bases fit TRBD1. CDR3 length: 15 amino acids. With 0 bases clipped from V and 6 bases from J, the junction kept 5 bases outside the gene matches. Germline CDR1 MGHRA, CDR2 YSYEKL. In nucleotides, the CDR3 is TGCGCCAGCAGCCAAGAATGCAGGGGGTCTCAGCCCCAGCATTTT. Its protein product is CASSQECRGSQPQHF.

The J gene is TRBJ2-7, the V gene TRBV28; D ambiguous. Germline lookup yields CDR1 MDHEN and CDR2 SYDVKM. The CDR3 contains 15 residues. Trimming pared 1 base from V and 5 bases from J, leaving 15 bases between. The CDR3 spells CASSLSPGHDNEQYF. As DNA, the CDR3 is TGTGCCAGCAGTTTATCCCCGGGCCACGACAACGAGCAGTACTTC.

This clonotype came up a few times. The chain recombines TRBV6-2 or TRBV6-3 with TRBJ2-1; 8 bases align to TRBD2. Germline V gene sequence: CDR1 MNHEY, CDR2 SVGEGT. There are 18 residues in the CDR3. The V gene end was trimmed by 0 bases and the J gene end by 5 bases; junction bases not matched to a gene: 12. As DNA, the CDR3 is TGTGCCAGCAGTTACTCGATCGCCCGCGGGAGGCAAAACAATGAGCAGTTCTTC. It yields the protein CASSYSIARGRQNNEQFF.

This clonotype appeared many times. The V call is TRBV7-2, the J call TRBJ2-7; unclear D gene. The CDR3 runs to 12 residues. V lost 0 bases and J 6 bases, leaving 6 bases between the germline ends. The germline V gene has CDR1 SGHTA and CDR2 FQGNSA. CDR3 in amino acids: CASSLALGEQYF. CDR3 coding DNA: TGTGCCAGCAGCTTAGCTTTGGGCGAGCAGTACTTC.

The chain carries TRBV2 and TRBJ1-3; possibly TRBD1 for D (6 bases). The V and J ends lost 6 bases and 2 bases respectively, with 11 bases between them. Germline loops: CDR1 SNHLY, CDR2 FYNNEI. This CDR3 is built from 14 residues. The CDR3 sequence is CASSEQGPGNTIYF. The CDR3 DNA reads TGTGCCAGCAGCGAACAGGGACCTGGAAACACCATATATTTT.

This chain links TRBV4-2 with TRBJ1-5; the D is unclear. This CDR3 is 17 amino acids long. Looked up from germline, CDR1 is LGHNA and CDR2 is YNFKEQ. The ends were cut back, 1 base at V and 5 bases at J, with 18 bases in the middle. For the CDR3, the DNA is TGTGCCAGCAGCCAAGTATGGGCGGCAGCGGGGTATCAGCCCCAGCATTTT. It translates to CASSQVWAAAGYQPQHF.

There are many counts of this clonotype. The chain combines TRBV28 with TRBJ1-4, with D uncertain. This CDR3 is 13 amino acids long. Trimming took 7 bases from V and 5 from J, leaving 11 bases between them. Germline CDR1 is MDHEN and CDR2 is SYDVKM. The CDR3 protein is CASKVGPNEKLFF. CDR3 sequence (DNA): TGTGCCAGCAAAGTAGGACCCAATGAAAAACTGTTTTTT.

V usage is TRBV29-1 and J usage is TRBJ1-1; D unresolved. The ends were cut back, 2 bases at V and 7 bases at J, with 8 bases in the middle. CDR3 length equals 11 residues. Germline V gives CDR1 SQVTM, CDR2 ANQGSEA. The CDR3 coding sequence is TGCAGCGTTGAATCGTGGGATGAAGCTTTCTTT. Amino acids: CSVESWDEAFF.

The V call is TRBV5-5, the J call TRBJ2-5; D is perhaps TRBD2 (5 bases). Trimming removed 0 bases at V and 10 bases at J, with 10 bases between. Germline CDR1 reads SGHKS; CDR2 reads YYEKEE (reference sequence). The CDR3 has 12 amino acids. The CDR3 coding sequence is TGTGCCAGCAGCTTGGGCCTGGGAGACCAGTACTTC. It yields the protein CASSLGLGDQYF.

This clonotype showed up many times. The CDR3 sequence: CASSLPGHQVSTNEKLFF. The CDR3 DNA is TGTGCCAGCAGTTTACCAGGGCATCAAGTGTCGACTAATGAAAAACTGTTTTTT. The chain carries TRBV28 and TRBJ1-4, with D perhaps matching TRBD1 (5 bases). Between the trimmed V and J ends, which lost 2 bases and 2 bases, there was a span of 18 bases. CDR1 is MDHEN, CDR2 SYDVKM, per germline. There are 18 residues in the CDR3.

This clonotype came up a few times. The chain employs TRBV7-9 and TRBJ2-5; TRBD1 aligns across 8 bases. Germline trimming cut 4 bases from V and 5 bases from J; bases unmatched to any gene: 6. Germline V gives CDR1 SEHNR, CDR2 FQNEAQ (reference sequence). The CDR3 is made up of 14 amino acids. CDR3 protein: CASSSDRVPETQYF. In DNA form, the CDR3 reads TGTGCCAGCAGCTCGGACAGGGTGCCTGAGACCCAGTACTTC.

This sequence joins TRBV4-2 and TRBJ2-7, with D possibly being TRBD2 (6 bases). The V gene's germline CDR1 is LGHNA and CDR2 YNFKEQ. The CDR3 covers 15 residues. V was trimmed by 0 bases and J by 7 bases, leaving 16 bases between them. The CDR3 nucleotides read TGTGCCAGCAGCCAAGAGGGAGCGGCGGGATTGGAGCAGTACTTC. It codes for CASSQEGAAGLEQYF.

CDR3 region: CASSPPGRPQYF. CDR3 bases: TGTGCCAGCAGCCCCCCCGGACGGCCACAGTACTTC. This rearrangement joins TRBV12-3 or TRBV12-4 to TRBJ2-4, with unresolved D. The length of the CDR3 is 12 residues. V was pared by 6 bases and J by 13 bases, with 16 bases between.

This clonotype was detected a few times. The chain employs TRBV12-3 or TRBV12-4 and TRBJ2-7; D gene unclear. Deletions cut 5 bases from V and 1 base from J, with 12 bases between. CDR3 length equals 14 residues. The CDR3 region is CASSPRPASYEQYF. The DNA for the CDR3 is TGTGCCAGCAGTCCCCGTCCCGCTTCCTACGAGCAGTACTTC.

On this clonotype itself: Possible read error: a much larger clone is one base away. The chain combines TRBV7-2 with TRBJ2-2; tentative D call: TRBD2 (5 bases). The CDR3 loop spans 14 amino acids. The germline V gene has CDR1 SGHTA and CDR2 FQGNSA. The CDR3 region has the DNA TGTGCCAGCAGCTTAGGGCGACAAACCGGGGAGCTGATTTTT. It translates to CASSLGRQTGELIF.

The rearrangement links TRBV28 to TRBJ1-2; D is unresolved. V was clipped by 3 bases and J by 4 bases, with 9 bases between them. The CDR3 contains 13 residues. The germline V gene encodes CDR1 MDHEN and CDR2 SYDVKM. The CDR3: CASSFKSTYGYTF. The CDR3 DNA follows: TGTGCCAGCAGTTTCAAATCCACCTATGGCTACACCTTC.

This clonotype was observed many times. The chain couples TRBV7-6 to TRBJ2-7; D possibly corresponds to TRBD1 (5 bases). Germline CDR1 and CDR2: SGHVS and FNYEAQ. The CDR3 totals 16 residues. Trimming shortened V by 2 bases and J by 5 bases, and 19 bases separated the two germline ends. The DNA for the CDR3 is TGTGCCAGCAGCTTAAGCAGGGCAGAAAATGCGGACGAGCAGTACTTC. The encoded protein is CASSLSRAENADEQYF.

The CDR3 DNA sequence: TGTGCCAGCAGCCGTGACAGGGGTTCGGCAGATACGCAGTATTTT. This encodes CASSRDRGSADTQYF. This chain uses TRBV5-4 with TRBJ2-3, with 8 positions matching TRBD1. Losses at the gene ends were 4 bases for V and 4 bases for J; bases not matched to a gene: 8. Germline-derived CDR1 and CDR2 are SGHNT and YYREEE (reference sequence). The CDR3 runs 15 residues. Full variable domain (outside the CDR3, taken from reference TRBV5-4 and TRBJ2-3): ETGVTQSPTHLIKTRGQQVTLRCSSQSGHNTVSWYQQALGQGPQFIFQYYREEENGRGNFPPRFSGLQFPNYSSELNVNALELDDSALYLCASSRDRGSADTQYFGPGTRLTVL.

J is TRBJ1-1 and V is TRBV19, with a possible D match to TRBD1 (5 bases). Germline loops: CDR1 LNHDA, CDR2 SQIVND (reference sequence). Trimming took off 2 bases at V and 1 base at J, with 11 bases between the two ends. The length of the CDR3 is 15 residues. The CDR3 nucleotides are TGTGCCAGTAGTATAAGTAGGGGATGGAACACTGAAGCTTTCTTT. Translation: CASSISRGWNTEAFF. Full variable domain (rest looked up from reference TRBV19 and TRBJ1-1): DGGITQSPKYLFRKEGQNVTLSCEQNLNHDAMYWYRQDPGQGLRLIYYSQIVNDFQKGDIAEGYSVSREKKESFPLTVTSAQKNPTAFYLCASSISRGWNTEAFFGQGTRLTVV.